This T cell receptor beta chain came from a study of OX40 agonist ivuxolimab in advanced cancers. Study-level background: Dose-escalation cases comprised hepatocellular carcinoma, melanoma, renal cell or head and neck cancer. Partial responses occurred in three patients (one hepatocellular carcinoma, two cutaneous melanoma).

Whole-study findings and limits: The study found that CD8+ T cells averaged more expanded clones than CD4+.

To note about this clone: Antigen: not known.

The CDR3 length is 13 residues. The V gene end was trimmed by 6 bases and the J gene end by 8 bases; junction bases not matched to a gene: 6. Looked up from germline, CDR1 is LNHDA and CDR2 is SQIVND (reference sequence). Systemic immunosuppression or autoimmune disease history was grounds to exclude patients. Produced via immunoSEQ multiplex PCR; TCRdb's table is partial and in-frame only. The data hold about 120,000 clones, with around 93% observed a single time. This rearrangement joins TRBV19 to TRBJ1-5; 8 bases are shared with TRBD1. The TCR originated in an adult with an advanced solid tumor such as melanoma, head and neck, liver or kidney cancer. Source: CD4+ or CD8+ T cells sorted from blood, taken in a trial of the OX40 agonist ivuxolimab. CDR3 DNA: TGTGCCAGTAGGGGACAGGCTTGGGAGCCCCAGCATTTT. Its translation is CASRGQAWEPQHF.